The 5 T cell receptor beta chains listed next were all sequenced from one sample in a study of cytomegalovirus exposure and HLA in healthy donors. Libraries were prepared by immunoSEQ multiplex PCR; TCRdb keeps only in-frame clonotypes and omits some of them. The sample records a few hundred thousand clones, 80% to 90% being singletons. Sequencing input: PBMCs. All receptors derive from a woman aged 18-30 years in good health and CMV-seronegative.

This chain connects TRBV30 to TRBJ2-7, with TRBD1 as a possible D gene (5 bases). Looked up from germline, CDR1 is GTSNPN and CDR2 is SVGIG (reference sequence). Deletions cut 7 bases from V and 4 bases from J, with 14 bases between. The CDR3 covers 12 residues. DNA of the CDR3: TGTGCCTACTTACACCAGGGTTACGAGCAGTACTTC. This sequence encodes CAYLHQGYEQYF.

The CDR3 sequence is CASSFTGGGYTF. The DNA of the CDR3 is TGCGCCAGCAGCTTTACAGGGGGCGGCTACACCTTC. The chain links TRBV5-1 to TRBJ1-2; 9 bases are a match to TRBD1. The CDR3 is 12 residues long. J gave up 8 bases and V 2 bases, and 1 base lay outside the gene matches. From germline, CDR1 is SGHRS and CDR2 YFSETQ.

As DNA, the CDR3 is TGTGCCTGGAGTGTAGCAGGGGCAACTGAAGCTTTCTTT. Translation gives CAWSVAGATEAFF. The gene calls are TRBV30 and TRBJ1-1, with D perhaps TRBD1 (6 bases). In germline, CDR1 is GTSNPN, CDR2 SVGIG (reference sequence). This CDR3 is built from 13 residues. V shed 0 bases and J shed 5 bases, with 10 bases lying between them.

The V and J genes are TRBV14 and TRBJ2-1; 8 nucleotides align to TRBD2. J lost 3 bases, V lost 1 base, and 5 bases had no gene match. Germline CDR1 SGHDN, CDR2 FVKESK. The CDR3 is 16 amino acids. The CDR3 coding sequence is TGTGCCAGCAGCCAAGGGGGTCTAGCGGGCTACAATGAGCAGTTCTTC. As protein: CASSQGGLAGYNEQFF. Drawing the rest from reference TRBV14 and TRBJ2-1, the complete variable domain is EAGVTQFPSHSVIEKGQTVTLRCDPISGHDNLYWYRRVMGKEIKFLLHFVKESKQDESGMPNNRFLAERTGGTYSTLKVQPAELEDSGVYFCASSQGGLAGYNEQFFGPGTRLTVL.

The genes are TRBV18 and TRBJ1-1; D might be TRBD1 (6 bases). The germline V and J ends were trimmed by 5 bases and 3 bases, with 16 bases remaining between them. The CDR3 totals 15 residues. CDR1 KGHSH and CDR2 LQKENI come from the germline V gene. The CDR3 DNA sequence: TGTGCCAGCTCAGGAGGGGGGGGCAGGGACACTGAAGCTTTCTTT. Translated: CASSGGGGRDTEAFF.